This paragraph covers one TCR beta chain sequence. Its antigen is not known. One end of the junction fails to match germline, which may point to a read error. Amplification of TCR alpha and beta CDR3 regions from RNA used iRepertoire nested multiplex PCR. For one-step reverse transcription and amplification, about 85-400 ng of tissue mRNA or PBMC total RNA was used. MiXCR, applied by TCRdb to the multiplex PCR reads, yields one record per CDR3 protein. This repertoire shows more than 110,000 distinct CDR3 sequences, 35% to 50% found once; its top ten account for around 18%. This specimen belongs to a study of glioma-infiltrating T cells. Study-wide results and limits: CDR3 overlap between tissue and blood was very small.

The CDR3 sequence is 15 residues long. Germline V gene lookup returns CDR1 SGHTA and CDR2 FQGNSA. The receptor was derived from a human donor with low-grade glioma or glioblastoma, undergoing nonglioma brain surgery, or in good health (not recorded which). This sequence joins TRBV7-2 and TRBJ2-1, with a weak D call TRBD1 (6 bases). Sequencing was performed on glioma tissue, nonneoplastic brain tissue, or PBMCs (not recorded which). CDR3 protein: CARSSTQGSNNEQFF. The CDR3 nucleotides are TGTGCCCGCAGCTCGACACAGGGATCCAACAATGAGCAGTTCTTC.